This T cell receptor (beta chain) was sequenced in a study of T cells in Graves' hyperthyroidism and ophthalmopathy. Study-wide findings and caveats: Blood also contained most expanded thyroid clonotypes above 0.001.

Amplification of TCR beta CDR3 regions used RNA as the template. HTBI primers were used for first-round RT-PCR of the TCR CDR3. Using its own MiXCR run on the multiplex PCR reads, TCRdb lists one record per CDR3 protein. The table has a few hundred thousand distinct CDR3 sequences, roughly 46% seen once; the top ten hold around 8%. A word on this clonotype: The antigen is unknown.

The V segment lost 0 bases and the J segment 6 bases; nucleotides outside the gene matches: 16. This CDR3 is built from 19 residues. Germline CDR1 reads SGHRS; CDR2 reads YFSETQ. The V and J genes are TRBV5-1 and TRBJ2-2; TRBD2 matches 8 bases. This TCR came from a woman between 18 and 29 years old with Graves' hyperthyroidism. The sample consisted of peripheral blood or thyroid tissue (not recorded which). Here the CDR3 DNA reads TGCGCCAGCAGCTTGGAAGTCCCGGGAGGGGTGTTTCGGTCCGGGGAGCTGTTTTTT. Protein sequence: CASSLEVPGGVFRSGELFF.